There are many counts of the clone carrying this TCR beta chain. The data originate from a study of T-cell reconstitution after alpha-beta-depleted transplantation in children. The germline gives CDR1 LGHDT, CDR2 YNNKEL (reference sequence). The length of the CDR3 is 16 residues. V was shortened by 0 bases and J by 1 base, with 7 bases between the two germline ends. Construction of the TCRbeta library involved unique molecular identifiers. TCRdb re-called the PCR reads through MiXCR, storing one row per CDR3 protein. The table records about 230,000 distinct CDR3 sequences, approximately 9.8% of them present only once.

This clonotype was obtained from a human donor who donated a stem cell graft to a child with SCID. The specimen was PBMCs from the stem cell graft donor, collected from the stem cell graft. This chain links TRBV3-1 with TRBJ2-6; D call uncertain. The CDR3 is CASSQDHNSGANVLTF. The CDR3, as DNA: TGTGCCAGCAGCCAAGATCACAATTCTGGGGCCAACGTCCTGACTTTC.